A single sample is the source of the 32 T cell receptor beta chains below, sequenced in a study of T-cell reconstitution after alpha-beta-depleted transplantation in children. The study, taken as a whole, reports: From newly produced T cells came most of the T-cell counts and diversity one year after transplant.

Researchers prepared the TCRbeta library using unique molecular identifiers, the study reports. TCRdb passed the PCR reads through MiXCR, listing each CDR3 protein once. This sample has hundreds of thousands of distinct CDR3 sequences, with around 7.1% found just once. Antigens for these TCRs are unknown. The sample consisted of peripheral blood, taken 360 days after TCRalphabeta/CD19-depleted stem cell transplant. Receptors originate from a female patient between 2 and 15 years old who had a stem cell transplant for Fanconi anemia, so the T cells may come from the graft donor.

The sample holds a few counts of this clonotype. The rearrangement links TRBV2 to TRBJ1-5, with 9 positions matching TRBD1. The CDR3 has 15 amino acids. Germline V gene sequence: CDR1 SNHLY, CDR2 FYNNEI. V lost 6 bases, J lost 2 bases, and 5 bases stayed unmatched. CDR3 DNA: TGTGCCAGCAGGACGGACAGGGGTCGCAATCAGCCCCAGCATTTT. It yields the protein CASRTDRGRNQPQHF. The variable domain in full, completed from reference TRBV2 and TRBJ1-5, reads EPEVTQTPSHQVTQMGQEVILRCVPISNHLYFYWYRQILGQKVEFLVSFYNNEISEKSEIFDDQFSVERPDGSNFTLKIRSTKLEDSAMYFCASRTDRGRNQPQHFGDGTRLSIL.

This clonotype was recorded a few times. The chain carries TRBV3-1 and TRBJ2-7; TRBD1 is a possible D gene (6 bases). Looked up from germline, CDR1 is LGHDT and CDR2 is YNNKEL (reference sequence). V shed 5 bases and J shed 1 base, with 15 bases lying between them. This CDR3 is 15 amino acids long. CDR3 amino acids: CASSFNWGPSYEQYF. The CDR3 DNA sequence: TGTGCCAGCAGCTTCAATTGGGGGCCGTCCTACGAGCAGTACTTC.

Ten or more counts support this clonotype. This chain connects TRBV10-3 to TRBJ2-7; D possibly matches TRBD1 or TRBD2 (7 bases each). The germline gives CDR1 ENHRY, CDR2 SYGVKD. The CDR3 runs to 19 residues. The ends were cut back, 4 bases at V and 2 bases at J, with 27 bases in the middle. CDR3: CAISGFIFTGEGGTYEQYF. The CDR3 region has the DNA TGTGCCATCAGTGGCTTTATTTTCACAGGGGAGGGAGGGACCTACGAGCAGTACTTC.

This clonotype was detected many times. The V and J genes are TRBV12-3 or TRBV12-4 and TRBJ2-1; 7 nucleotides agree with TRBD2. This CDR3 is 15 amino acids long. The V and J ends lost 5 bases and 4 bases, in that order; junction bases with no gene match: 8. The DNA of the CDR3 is TGTGCCAGCAGTCTGGGGCGGGGGACTTACAATGAGCAGTTCTTC. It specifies CASSLGRGTYNEQFF.

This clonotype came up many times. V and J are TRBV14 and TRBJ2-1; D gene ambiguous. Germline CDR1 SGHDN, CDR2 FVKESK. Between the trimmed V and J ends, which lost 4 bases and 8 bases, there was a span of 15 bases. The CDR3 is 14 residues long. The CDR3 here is CASSPRWVWDEQFF. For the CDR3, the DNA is TGTGCCAGCAGCCCGAGGTGGGTCTGGGATGAGCAGTTCTTC.

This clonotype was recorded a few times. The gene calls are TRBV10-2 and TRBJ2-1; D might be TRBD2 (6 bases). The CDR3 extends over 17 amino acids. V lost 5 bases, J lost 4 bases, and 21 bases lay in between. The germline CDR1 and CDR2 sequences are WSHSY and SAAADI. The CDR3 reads CASSLLFGSSKYNEQFF. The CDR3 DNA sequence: TGCGCCAGCAGTTTATTATTCGGGAGCTCCAAATACAATGAGCAGTTCTTC.

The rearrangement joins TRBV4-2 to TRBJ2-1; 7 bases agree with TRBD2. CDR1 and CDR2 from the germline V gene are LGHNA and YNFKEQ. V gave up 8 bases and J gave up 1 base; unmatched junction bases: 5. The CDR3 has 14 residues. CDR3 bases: TGTGCCAGCTCGGGGCGGGGGTCCTACAATGAGCAGTTCTTC. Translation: CASSGRGSYNEQFF.

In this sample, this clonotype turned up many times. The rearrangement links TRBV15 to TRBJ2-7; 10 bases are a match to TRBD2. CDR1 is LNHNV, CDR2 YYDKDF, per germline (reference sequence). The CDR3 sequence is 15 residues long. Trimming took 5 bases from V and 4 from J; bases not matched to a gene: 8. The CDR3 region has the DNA TGTGCCACCAGCTTTGGGACTAGCGCGACGTACGAGCAGTACTTC. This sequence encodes CATSFGTSATYEQYF.

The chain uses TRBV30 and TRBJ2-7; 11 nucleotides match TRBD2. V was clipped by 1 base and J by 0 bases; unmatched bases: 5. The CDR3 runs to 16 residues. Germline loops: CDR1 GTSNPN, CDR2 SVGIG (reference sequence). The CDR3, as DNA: TGTGCCTGGAGTGGTGGGACTAGCGGTCCCTCCTACGAGCAGTACTTC. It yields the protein CAWSGGTSGPSYEQYF.

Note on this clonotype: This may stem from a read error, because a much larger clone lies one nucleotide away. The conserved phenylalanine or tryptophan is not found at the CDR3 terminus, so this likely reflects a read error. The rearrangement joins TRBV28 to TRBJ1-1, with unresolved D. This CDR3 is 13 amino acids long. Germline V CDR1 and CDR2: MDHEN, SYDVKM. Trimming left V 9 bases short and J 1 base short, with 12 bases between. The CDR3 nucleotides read TGTGCCAGTAATTTGCCCGGGAACACTGAAGCTTTCTAT. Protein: CASNLPGNTEAFY.

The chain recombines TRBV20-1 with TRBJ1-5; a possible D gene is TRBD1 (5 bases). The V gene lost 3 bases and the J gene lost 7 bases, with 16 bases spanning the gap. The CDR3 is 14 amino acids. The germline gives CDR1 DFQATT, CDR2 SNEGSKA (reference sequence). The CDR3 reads CSASLQGSNQPQHF. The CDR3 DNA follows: TGCAGTGCTAGCCTCCAGGGCTCGAACCAGCCCCAGCATTTT.

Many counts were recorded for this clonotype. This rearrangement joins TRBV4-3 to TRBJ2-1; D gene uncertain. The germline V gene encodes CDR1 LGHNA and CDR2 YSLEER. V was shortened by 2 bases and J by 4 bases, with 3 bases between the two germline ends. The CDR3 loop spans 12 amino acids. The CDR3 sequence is CASSQQYNEQFF. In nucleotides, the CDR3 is TGCGCCAGCAGCCAACAATACAATGAGCAGTTCTTC.

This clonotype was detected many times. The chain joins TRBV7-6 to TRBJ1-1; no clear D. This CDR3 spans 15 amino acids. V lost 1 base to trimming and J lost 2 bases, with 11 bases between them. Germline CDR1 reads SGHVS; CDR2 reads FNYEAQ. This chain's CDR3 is CASSLGVGGNTEAFF. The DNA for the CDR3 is TGTGCCAGCAGCTTAGGGGTGGGAGGTAACACTGAAGCTTTCTTT.

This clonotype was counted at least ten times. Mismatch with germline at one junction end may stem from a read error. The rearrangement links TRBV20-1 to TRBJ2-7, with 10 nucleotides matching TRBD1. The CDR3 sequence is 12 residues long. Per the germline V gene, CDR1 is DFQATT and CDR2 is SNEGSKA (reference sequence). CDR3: CSARDRQGAIHF. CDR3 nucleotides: TGCAGTGCTAGAGACCGACAGGGGGCTATTCACTTC.

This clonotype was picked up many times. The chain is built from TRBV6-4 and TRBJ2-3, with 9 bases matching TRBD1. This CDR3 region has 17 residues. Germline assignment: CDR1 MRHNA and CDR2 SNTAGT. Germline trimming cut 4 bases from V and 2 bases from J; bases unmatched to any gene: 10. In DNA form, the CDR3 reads TGTGCCAGCAGTGTTATGGGGACAGGGTCTCCCACAGATACGCAGTATTTT. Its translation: CASSVMGTGSPTDTQYF.

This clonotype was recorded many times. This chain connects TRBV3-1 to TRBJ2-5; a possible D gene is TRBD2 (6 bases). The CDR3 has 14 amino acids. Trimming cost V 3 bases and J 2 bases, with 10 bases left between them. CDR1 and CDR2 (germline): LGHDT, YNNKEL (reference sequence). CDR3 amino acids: CASSHGGGQETQYF. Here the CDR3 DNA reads TGTGCCAGCAGCCATGGTGGGGGGCAAGAGACCCAGTACTTC.

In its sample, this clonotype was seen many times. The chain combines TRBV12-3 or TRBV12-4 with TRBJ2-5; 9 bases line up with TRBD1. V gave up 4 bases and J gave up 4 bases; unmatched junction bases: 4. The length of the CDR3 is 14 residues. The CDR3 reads CASSSGQGAETQYF. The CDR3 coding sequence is TGTGCCAGCAGTTCGGGACAGGGTGCAGAGACCCAGTACTTC.

The CDR3 sequence: CAWSNFPGGSTEAFF. DNA for the CDR3: TGTGCCTGGAGTAACTTCCCAGGGGGTAGCACTGAAGCTTTCTTT. V usage is TRBV30 and J usage is TRBJ1-1, with 7 bases that match TRBD1. This CDR3 is built from 15 residues. V dropped 2 bases and J dropped 4; count of bases not matched to a gene: 10. The germline gives CDR1 GTSNPN, CDR2 SVGIG (reference sequence).

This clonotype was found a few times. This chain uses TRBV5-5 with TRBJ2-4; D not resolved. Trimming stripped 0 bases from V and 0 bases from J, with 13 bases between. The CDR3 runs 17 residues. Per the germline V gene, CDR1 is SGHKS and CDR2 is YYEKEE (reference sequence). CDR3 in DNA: TGTGCCAGCAGCTTGGATCGGGCTTCTCTAGCCAAAAACATTCAGTACTTC. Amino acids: CASSLDRASLAKNIQYF.

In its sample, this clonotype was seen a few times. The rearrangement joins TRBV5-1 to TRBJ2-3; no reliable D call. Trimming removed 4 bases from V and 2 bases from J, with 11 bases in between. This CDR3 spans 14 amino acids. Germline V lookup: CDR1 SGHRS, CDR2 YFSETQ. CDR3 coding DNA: TGCGCCAGCAGCCCCGGGTTTCCCACAGATACGCAGTATTTT. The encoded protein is CASSPGFPTDTQYF.

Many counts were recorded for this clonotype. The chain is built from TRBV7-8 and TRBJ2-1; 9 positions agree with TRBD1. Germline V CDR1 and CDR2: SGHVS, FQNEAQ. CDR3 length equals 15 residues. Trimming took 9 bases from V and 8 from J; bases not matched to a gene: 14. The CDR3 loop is CASSSGTGLTYEQFF. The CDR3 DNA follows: TGTGCCAGTAGTTCCGGGACAGGGCTAACGTATGAGCAGTTCTTC.

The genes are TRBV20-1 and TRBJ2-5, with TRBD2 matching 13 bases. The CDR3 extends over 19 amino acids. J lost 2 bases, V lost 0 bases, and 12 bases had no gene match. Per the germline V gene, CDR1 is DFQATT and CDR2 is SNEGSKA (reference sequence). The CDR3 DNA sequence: TGCAGTGCTAGAGATCCCCCCTTTACTAGCGGGGGGGCACAAGAGACCCAGTACTTC. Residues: CSARDPPFTSGGAQETQYF.

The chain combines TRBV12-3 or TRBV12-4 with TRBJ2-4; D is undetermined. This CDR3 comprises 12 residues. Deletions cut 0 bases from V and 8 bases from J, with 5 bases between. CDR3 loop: CASSLALYIQYF. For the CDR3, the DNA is TGTGCCAGCAGTTTAGCGCTGTACATTCAGTACTTC.

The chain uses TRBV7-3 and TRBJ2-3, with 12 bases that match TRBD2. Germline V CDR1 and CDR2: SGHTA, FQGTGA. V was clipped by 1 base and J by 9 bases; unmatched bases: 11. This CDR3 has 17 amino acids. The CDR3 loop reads CASSLSPLASGGVTQYF. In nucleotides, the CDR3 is TGTGCCAGCAGCTTAAGTCCCTTGGCTAGCGGGGGGGTCACGCAGTATTTT.

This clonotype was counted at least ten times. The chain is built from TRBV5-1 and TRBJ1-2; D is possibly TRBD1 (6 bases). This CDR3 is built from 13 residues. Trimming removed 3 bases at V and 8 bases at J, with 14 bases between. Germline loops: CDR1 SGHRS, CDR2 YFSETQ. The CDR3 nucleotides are TGCGCCAGCAGCTGGGACATGGGGGCCGGCTACACCTTC. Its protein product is CASSWDMGAGYTF.

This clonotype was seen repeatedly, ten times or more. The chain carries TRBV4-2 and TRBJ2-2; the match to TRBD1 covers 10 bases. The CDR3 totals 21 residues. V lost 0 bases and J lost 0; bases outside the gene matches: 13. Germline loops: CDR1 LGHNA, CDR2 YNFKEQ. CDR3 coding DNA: TGTGCCAGCAGCCAAGAATCCTACTACCAGGACAGGGGGACGAACACCGGGGAGCTGTTTTTT. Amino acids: CASSQESYYQDRGTNTGELFF.

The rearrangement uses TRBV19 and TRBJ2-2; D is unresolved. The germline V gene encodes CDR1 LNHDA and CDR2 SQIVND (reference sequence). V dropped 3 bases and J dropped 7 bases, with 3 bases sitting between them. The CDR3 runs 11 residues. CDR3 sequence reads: CASSINGELFF. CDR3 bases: TGTGCCAGTAGTATTAACGGGGAGCTGTTTTTT.

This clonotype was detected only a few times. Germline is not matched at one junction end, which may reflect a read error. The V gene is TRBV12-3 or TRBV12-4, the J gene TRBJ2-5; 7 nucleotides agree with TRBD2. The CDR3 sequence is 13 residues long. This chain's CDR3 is CACSSGGQETQYF. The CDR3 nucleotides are TGTGCCTGCAGTTCGGGGGGCCAAGAGACCCAGTACTTC.

CDR3 nucleotide sequence: TGCGCCAGCAGCTCGGAGGTGAGAGGCACCGGGGAGCTGTTTTTT. Its protein product is CASSSEVRGTGELFF. The chain joins TRBV5-1 to TRBJ2-2; a possible D gene is TRBD2 (5 bases). This CDR3 region has 15 residues. V was clipped by 3 bases and J by 4 bases, with 13 bases between them. In germline, CDR1 is SGHRS, CDR2 YFSETQ.

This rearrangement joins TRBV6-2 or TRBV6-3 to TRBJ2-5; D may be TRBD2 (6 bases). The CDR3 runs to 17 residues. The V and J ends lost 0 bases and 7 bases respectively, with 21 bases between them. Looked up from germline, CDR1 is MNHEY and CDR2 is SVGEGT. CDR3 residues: CASSYSKPAGRRATQYF. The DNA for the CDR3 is TGTGCCAGCAGTTACTCGAAGCCCGCGGGACGTCGGGCGACCCAGTACTTC.

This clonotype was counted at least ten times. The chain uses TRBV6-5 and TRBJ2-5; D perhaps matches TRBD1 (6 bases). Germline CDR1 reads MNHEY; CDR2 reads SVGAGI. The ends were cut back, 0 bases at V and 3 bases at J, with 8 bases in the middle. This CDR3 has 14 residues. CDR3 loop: CASSYSSGEETQYF. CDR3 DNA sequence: TGTGCCAGCAGTTACTCGTCAGGGGAAGAGACCCAGTACTTC.

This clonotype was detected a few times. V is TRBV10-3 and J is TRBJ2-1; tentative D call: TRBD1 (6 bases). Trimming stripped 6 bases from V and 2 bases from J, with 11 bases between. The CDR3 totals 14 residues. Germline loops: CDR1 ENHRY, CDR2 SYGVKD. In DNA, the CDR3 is TGTGCCATCAGGTTAGCAGGGGCCTACAATGAGCAGTTCTTC. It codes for CAIRLAGAYNEQFF.